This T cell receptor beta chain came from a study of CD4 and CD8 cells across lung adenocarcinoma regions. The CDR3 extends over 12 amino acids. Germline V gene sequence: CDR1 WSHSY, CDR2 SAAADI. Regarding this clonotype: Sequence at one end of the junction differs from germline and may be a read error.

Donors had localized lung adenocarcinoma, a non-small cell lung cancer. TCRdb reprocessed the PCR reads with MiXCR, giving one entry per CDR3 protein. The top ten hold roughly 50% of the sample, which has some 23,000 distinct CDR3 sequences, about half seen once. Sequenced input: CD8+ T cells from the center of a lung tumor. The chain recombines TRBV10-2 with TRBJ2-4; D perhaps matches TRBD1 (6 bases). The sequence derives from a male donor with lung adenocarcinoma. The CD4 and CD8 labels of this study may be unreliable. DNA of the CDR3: TGTGCGGGCAGGGGAGCCAAAAACACGCAGTATTTC. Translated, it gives CAGRGAKNTQYF.